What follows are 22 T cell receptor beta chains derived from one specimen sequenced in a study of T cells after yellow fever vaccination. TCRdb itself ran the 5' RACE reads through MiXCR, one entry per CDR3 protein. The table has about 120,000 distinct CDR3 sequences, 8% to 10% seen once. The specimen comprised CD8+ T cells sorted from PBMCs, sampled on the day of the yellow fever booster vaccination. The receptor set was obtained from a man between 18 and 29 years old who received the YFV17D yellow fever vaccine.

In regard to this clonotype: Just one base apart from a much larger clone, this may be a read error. CDR3: CASSPQAYEQYF. In DNA form, the CDR3 reads TGTGCCAGCAGCCCCCAGGCCTACGAGCAGTACTTC. The chain is built from TRBV12-3 or TRBV12-4 and TRBJ2-7; D remains ambiguous. V lost 6 bases and J 2 bases, leaving 8 bases between the germline ends. The CDR3 contains 12 residues.

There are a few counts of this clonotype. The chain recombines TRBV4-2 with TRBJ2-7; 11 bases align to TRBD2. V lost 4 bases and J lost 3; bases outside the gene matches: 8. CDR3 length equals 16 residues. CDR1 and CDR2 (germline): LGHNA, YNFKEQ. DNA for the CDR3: TGTGCCAGCAGCCCGATACTAGCGGGGGATGACTACGAGCAGTACTTC. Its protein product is CASSPILAGDDYEQYF.

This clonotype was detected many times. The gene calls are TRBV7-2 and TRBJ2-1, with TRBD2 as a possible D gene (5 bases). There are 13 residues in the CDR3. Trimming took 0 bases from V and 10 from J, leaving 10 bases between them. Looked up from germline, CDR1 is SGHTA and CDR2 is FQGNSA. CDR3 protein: CASSLAEPGEQFF. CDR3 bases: TGTGCCAGCAGCTTAGCCGAACCGGGAGAGCAGTTCTTC.

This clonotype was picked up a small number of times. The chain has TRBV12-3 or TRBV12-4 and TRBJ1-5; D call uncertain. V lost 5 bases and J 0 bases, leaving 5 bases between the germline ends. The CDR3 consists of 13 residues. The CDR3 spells CASSLNSNQPQHF. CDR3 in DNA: TGTGCCAGCAGTCTCAATAGCAATCAGCCCCAGCATTTT.

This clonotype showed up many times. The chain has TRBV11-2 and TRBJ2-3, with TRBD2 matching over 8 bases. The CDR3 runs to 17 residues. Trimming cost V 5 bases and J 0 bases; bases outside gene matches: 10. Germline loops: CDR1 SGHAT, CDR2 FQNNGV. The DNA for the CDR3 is TGTGCCAGCAGCCCTTTTCCGGGGGGGTCTAGCACAGATACGCAGTATTTT. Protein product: CASSPFPGGSSTDTQYF.

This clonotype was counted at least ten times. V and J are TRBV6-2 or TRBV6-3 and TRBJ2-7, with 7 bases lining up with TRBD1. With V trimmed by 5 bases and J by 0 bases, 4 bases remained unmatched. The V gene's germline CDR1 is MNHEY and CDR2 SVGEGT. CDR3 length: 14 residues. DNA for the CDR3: TGTGCCAGCAGTCAGGGACAGAGCTCCTACGAGCAGTACTTC. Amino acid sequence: CASSQGQSSYEQYF.

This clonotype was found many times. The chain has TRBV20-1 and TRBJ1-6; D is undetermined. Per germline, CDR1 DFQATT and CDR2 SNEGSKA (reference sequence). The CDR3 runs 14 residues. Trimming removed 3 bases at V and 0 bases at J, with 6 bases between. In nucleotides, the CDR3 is TGCAGTGCTAGCCCCAGCTCCTATAATTCACCCCTCCACTTT. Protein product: CSASPSSYNSPLHF.

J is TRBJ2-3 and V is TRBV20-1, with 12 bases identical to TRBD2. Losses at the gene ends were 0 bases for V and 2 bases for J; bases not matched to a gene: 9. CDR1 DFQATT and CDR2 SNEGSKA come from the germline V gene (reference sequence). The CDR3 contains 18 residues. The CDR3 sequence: CSARDLRTSGVSTDTQYF. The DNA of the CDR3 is TGCAGTGCTAGAGATCTCCGGACTAGCGGGGTTTCCACAGATACGCAGTATTTT.

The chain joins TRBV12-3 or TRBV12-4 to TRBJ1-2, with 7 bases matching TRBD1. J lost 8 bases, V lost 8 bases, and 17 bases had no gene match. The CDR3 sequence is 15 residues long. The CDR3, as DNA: TGTGCCAGCTTAAGGAGGGGGCCTAAGGAAGGAGGCTACACCTTC. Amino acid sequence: CASLRRGPKEGGYTF.

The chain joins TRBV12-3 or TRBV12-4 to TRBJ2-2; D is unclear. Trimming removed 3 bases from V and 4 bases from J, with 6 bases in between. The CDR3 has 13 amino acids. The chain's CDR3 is CASSFQFTGELFF. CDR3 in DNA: TGTGCCAGCAGTTTTCAGTTCACCGGGGAGCTGTTTTTT.

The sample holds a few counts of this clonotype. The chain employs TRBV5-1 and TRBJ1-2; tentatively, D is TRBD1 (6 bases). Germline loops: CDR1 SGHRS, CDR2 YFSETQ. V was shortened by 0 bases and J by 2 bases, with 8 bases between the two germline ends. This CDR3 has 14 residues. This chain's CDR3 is CASSLGQANYGYTF. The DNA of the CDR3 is TGCGCCAGCAGCTTGGGACAGGCAAACTATGGCTACACCTTC.

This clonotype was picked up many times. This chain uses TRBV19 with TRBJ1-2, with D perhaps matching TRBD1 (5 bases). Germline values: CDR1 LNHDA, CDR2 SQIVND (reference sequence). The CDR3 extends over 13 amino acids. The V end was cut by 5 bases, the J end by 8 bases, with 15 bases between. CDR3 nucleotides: TGTGCCAGTAGTCCCTCCGGGGGGAGCGGCTACACCTTC. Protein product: CASSPSGGSGYTF.

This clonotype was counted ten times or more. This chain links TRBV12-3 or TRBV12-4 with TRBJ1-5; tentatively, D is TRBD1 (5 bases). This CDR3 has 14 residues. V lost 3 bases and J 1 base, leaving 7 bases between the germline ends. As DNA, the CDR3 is TGTGCCAGCAGTTTTCGGGACAGCAATCAGCCCCAGCATTTT. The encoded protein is CASSFRDSNQPQHF.

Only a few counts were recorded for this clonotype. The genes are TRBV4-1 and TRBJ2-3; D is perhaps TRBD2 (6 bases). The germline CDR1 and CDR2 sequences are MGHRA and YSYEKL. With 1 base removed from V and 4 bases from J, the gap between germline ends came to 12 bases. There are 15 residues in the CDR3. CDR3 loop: CASSQGVGSSDTQYF. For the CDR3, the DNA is TGCGCCAGCAGCCAAGGTGTCGGGAGTTCAGATACGCAGTATTTT.

Here the CDR3 DNA reads TGTGCCAGCAGCTACGACTTATCAGATACGCAGTATTTT. This sequence encodes CASSYDLSDTQYF. V and J are TRBV5-5 and TRBJ2-3, with D unresolved. The V end was cut by 3 bases, the J end by 4 bases, with 9 bases between. Germline V CDR1 and CDR2: SGHKS, YYEKEE (reference sequence). This CDR3 region has 13 residues.

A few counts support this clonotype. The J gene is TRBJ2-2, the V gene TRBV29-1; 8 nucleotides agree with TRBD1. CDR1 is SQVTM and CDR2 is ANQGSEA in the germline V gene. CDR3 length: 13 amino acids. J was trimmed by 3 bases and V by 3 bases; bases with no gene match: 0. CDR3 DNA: TGCAGCGTTGAGACAGGGGACACCGGGGAGCTGTTTTTT. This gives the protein CSVETGDTGELFF.

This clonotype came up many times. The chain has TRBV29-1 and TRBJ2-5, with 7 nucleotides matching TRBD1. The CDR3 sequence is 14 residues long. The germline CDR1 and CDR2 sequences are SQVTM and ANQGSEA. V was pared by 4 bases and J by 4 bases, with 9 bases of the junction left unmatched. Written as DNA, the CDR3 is TGCAGCGTTGTAGAGACAGGGAGTGGAGAGACCCAGTACTTC. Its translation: CSVVETGSGETQYF. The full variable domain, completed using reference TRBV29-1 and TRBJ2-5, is SAVISQKPSRDICQRGTSLTIQCQVDSQVTMMFWYRQQPGQSLTLIATANQGSEATYESGFVIDKFPISRPNLTFSTLTVSNMSPEDSSIYLCSVVETGSGETQYFGPGTRLLVL.

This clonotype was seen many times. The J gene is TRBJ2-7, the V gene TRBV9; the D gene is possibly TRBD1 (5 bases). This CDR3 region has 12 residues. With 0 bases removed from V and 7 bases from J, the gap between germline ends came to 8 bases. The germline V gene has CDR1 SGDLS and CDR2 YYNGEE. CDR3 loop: CASSVGAGEQYF. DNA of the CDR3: TGTGCCAGCAGCGTAGGGGCAGGGGAGCAGTACTTC.

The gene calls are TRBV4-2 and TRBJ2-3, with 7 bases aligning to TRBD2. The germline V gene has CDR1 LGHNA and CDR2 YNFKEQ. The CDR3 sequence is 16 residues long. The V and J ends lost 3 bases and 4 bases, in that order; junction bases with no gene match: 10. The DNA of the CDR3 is TGTGCCAGCAGCCAGATAGCGGGCCGAGGGGCAGATACGCAGTATTTT. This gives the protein CASSQIAGRGADTQYF.

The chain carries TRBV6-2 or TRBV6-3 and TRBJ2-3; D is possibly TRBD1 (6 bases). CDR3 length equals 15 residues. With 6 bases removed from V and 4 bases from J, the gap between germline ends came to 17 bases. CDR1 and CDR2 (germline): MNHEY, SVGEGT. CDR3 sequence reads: CASRIQGLRPDTQYF. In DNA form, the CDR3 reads TGTGCCAGCAGGATACAGGGCCTCAGGCCAGATACGCAGTATTTT.

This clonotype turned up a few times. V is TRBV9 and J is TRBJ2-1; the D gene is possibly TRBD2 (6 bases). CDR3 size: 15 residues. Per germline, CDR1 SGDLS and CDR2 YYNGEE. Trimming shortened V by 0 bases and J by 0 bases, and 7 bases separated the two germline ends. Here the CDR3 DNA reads TGTGCCAGCAGCGTAGTCGGGAGCTCCTACAATGAGCAGTTCTTC. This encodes CASSVVGSSYNEQFF.

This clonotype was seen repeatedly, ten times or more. CDR3 coding DNA: TGCAGCGTTGAAGTCATCCCCGACGGCAGGAAAAACATTCAGTACTTC. Protein sequence: CSVEVIPDGRKNIQYF. This chain joins TRBV29-1 and TRBJ2-4; D gene uncertain. The CDR3 has 16 residues. Germline V gene lookup returns CDR1 SQVTM and CDR2 ANQGSEA. V shed 1 base and J shed 4 bases, with 17 bases lying between them.